This T cell receptor (beta chain) was retrieved from a study of monozygotic twins with inflammatory bowel disease. Germline V gene data show CDR1 as SGHVS and CDR2 as FQNEAQ. CDR3 length equals 20 residues. For this clonotype: Antigen: not known.

The authors drew approximately 2.5 ml of blood from each donor. Study-level findings and limits: Perhaps reflecting limited power, concordant and discordant twins did not differ in repertoire similarity. None of the different T cell subtypes could be distinguished from one another.

UMIs bearing a 6-nucleotide sample barcode were added through template switching. Following a re-call of the 5' RACE reads, TCRdb has one entry per CDR3 protein and lacks DNA. The sample table sets out about 380,000 distinct CDR3 sequences. The clonotype comes from a human donor with ulcerative colitis or Crohn's disease, or a healthy co-twin of an affected twin (not recorded which). Sample: blood. The chain uses TRBV7-8 and TRBJ2-3; TCRdb selects TRBD2, and the lack of DNA leaves this call unchecked. The CDR3 sequence is CASSLEPAGGDTISTDTQYF.